This TCR beta chain was recorded in a study of blood T cell repertoires in COVID-19. Across the study: Researchers got acute and convalescent COVID-19 samples from the United States, Italy and Spain. From T cells, B-cell-depleted T cells, or PBMCs came the material, which was cDNA or gDNA.

This clone was seen just once. V was trimmed by 0 bases and J by 4 bases, leaving 10 bases between them. The CDR3 extends over 15 amino acids. Germline V gene sequence: CDR1 LGHDT, CDR2 YNNKEL (reference sequence). Under the authors' procedure: Reference gene primer amplification gave nucleated cell count estimates. The table came from immunoSEQ multiplex PCR; TCRdb's copy has only in-frame clones and leaves some out. V, J and clone size were drawn from that table, and D and trimming were deduced from the DNA. Here the sample spans 50,000 to 70,000 clones, roughly 76% being singletons. Sequencing was carried out using peripheral blood. The chain is built from TRBV3-1 (or the pseudogene TRBV3-2) and TRBJ1-5; D not certain. This TCR was sampled from a man aged 50-59 years with active or convalescent COVID-19. The CDR3 DNA is TGTGCCAGCAGCCAAGATAGAGGCCTAAATCAGCCCCAGCATTTT. Its translation: CASSQDRGLNQPQHF.